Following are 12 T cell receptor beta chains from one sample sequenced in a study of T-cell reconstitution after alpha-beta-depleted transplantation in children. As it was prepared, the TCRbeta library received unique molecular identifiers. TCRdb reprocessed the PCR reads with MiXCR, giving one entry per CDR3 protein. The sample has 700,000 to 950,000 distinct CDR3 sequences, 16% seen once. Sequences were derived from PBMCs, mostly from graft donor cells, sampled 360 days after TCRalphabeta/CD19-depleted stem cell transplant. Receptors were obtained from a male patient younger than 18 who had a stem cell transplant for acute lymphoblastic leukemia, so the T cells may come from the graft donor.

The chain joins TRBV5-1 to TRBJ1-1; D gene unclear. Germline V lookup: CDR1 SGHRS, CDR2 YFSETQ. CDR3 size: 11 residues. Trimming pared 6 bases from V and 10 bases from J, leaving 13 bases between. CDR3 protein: CASTRGVGAFF. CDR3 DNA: TGCGCCAGCACCCGTGGGGTGGGAGCTTTCTTT.

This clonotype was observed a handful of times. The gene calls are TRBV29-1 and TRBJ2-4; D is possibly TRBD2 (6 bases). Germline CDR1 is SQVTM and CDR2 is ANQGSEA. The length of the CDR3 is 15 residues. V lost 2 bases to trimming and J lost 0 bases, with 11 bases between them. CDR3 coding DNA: TGCAGCGTTGAATGGACTACCCTAGCCAAAAACATTCAGTACTTC. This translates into CSVEWTTLAKNIQYF.

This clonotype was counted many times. DNA for the CDR3: TGCGCCAGCAGCCAAGACCAACCCAATACGCAGTATTTT. This encodes CASSQDQPNTQYF. The chain links TRBV4-1 to TRBJ2-3; D unresolved. Germline assignment: CDR1 MGHRA and CDR2 YSYEKL. V lost 0 bases to trimming and J lost 7 bases, with 8 bases between them. The CDR3 loop spans 13 amino acids.

The CDR3 DNA is TGTGCCAGCAGCCCCTCGGGCCCGGGGAATGAGCAGTTCTTC. Translation: CASSPSGPGNEQFF. The rearrangement uses TRBV9 and TRBJ2-1; weak D call: TRBD2 (5 bases). Trimming removed 4 bases from V and 7 bases from J, with 15 bases in between. The CDR3 is made up of 14 amino acids. Germline CDR1 reads SGDLS; CDR2 reads YYNGEE.

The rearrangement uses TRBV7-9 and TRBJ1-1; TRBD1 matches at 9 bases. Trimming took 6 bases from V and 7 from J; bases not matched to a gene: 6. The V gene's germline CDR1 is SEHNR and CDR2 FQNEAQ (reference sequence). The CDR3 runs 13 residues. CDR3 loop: CASRPGQGSEAFF. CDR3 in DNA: TGTGCCAGCAGACCGGGACAGGGAAGTGAAGCTTTCTTT.

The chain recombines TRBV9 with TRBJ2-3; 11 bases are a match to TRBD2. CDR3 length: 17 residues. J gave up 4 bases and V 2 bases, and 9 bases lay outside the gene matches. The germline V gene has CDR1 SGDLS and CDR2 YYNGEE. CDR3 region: CASSVELAGGPSDTQYF. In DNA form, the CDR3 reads TGTGCCAGCAGCGTCGAGTTAGCGGGAGGGCCCTCAGATACGCAGTATTTT.

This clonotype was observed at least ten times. Here the CDR3 reads CSADRVWNEQFF. The CDR3 DNA follows: TGCAGCGCGGACAGGGTGTGGAATGAGCAGTTCTTC. The chain employs TRBV29-1 and TRBJ2-1; 8 bases agree with TRBD1. Per germline, CDR1 SQVTM and CDR2 ANQGSEA. After removal of 7 bases from V and 7 bases from J, the junction contained 6 bases not matched to a gene. The CDR3 sequence is 12 residues long.

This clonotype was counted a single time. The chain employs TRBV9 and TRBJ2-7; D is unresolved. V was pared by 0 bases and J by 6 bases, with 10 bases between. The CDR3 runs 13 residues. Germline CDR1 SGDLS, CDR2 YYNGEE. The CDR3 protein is CASSVEVPGEQYF. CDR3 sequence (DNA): TGTGCCAGCAGCGTAGAAGTTCCAGGCGAGCAGTACTTC.

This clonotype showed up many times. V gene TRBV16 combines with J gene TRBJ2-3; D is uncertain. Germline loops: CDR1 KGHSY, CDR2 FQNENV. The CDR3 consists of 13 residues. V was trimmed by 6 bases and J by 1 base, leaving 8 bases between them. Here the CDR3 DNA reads TGTGCCAGCAGACGCGACCGCACAGATACGCAGTATTTT. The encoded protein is CASRRDRTDTQYF.

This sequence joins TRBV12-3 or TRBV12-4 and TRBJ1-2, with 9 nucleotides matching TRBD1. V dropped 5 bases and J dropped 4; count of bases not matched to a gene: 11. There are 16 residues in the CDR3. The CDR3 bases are TGTGCCAGCAGTAACCTCCCGGGACAGGGCGTCTATGGCTACACCTTC. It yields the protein CASSNLPGQGVYGYTF.

The CDR3 spells CASSQWRQSYEQYF. The CDR3 bases are TGCGCCAGCAGCCAATGGCGACAGAGCTACGAGCAGTACTTC. V and J are TRBV4-1 and TRBJ2-7; D might be TRBD1 (5 bases). The germline V and J ends were trimmed by 2 bases and 3 bases, with 11 bases remaining between them. The CDR3 spans 14 residues. Germline V gives CDR1 MGHRA, CDR2 YSYEKL.

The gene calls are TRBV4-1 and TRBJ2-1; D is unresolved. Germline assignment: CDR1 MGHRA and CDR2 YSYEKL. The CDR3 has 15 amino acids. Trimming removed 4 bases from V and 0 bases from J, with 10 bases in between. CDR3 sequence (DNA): TGCGCCAGCAGCCCCTCGGCCAGCTCCTACAATGAGCAGTTCTTC. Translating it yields CASSPSASSYNEQFF.